This T cell receptor (beta chain) emerged from a study of Ad26.COV2.S vaccination and SARS-CoV-2 variants. Profiling relied on immunoSEQ multiplex PCR, and the TCRdb table lists in-frame clones only, not all of them. The sample contains some 480,000 clones, 70% to 90% of which appear only once. Treatment defined: over 15 received Ad26.COV2.S at low or high dose, single or two shots; 5 received placebo; per-sample allocation not given. Repertoires come from day 63 after the first vaccine or placebo injection. The clonotype originates from a person aged 18-65 years who received the Ad26.COV2.S COVID-19 vaccine or a placebo. The sequencing used peripheral blood, collected in a trial of Ad26.COV2.S vaccine versus placebo.

The CDR3 reads CASKGDLSTYEQYF. The CDR3, as DNA: TGTGCCAGCAAAGGGGACTTATCCACCTACGAGCAGTACTTC. The chain has TRBV2 and TRBJ2-7; possible D gene TRBD2, 6 bases. Germline V gene sequence: CDR1 SNHLY, CDR2 FYNNEI. CDR3 length: 14 residues. V dropped 7 bases and J dropped 2 bases, with 15 bases sitting between them.